This T cell receptor (beta chain) comes out of a study of CD8+ T cells in alopecia areata. Across the whole study: Tofacitinib lasted 6 to 18 months, then 6 months off drug. Study findings and constraints: Clonality in the scalp and expanded CD8+ clones ranked among the top 100 were significantly decreased by tofacitinib. Sequencing of scalp samples also includes resident alphabeta T cells from normal skin.

Germline CDR1 is LGHNA and CDR2 is YSLEER. The CDR3 spans 17 residues. V lost 0 bases, J lost 1 base, and 12 bases lay in between. As regards this clone: Its target is not known.

cDNA reverse transcribed from extracted RNA served as the sequencing template. Some clones are missing from TCRdb's copy, which holds only in-frame ones; the method was immunoSEQ multiplex PCR. The table has 150,000 to 200,000 clones, under 70% seen once. Treatment meaning: oral pan-JAK inhibitor, 5-10 mg twice daily. Peripheral blood, together with lesional scalp punch biopsies, was collected from alopecia areata patients. The sequencing used CD4+ T cells sorted from blood, collected at week 4, from a patient treated with tofacitinib. The sequence came from a human donor with alopecia areata. The gene calls are TRBV4-3 and TRBJ2-2, with D maybe TRBD2 (6 bases). The CDR3 region is CASSQDLFGGNTGELFF. CDR3 coding DNA: TGCGCCAGCAGCCAAGATCTATTCGGGGGGAACACCGGGGAGCTGTTTTTT.